A selection of T cell receptor beta chains follows, all from one sample in a study of monozygotic twins with cystic fibrosis. Assay: immunoSEQ multiplex PCR; the TCRdb copy retains only in-frame clones and omits some. The sample consists of under 30,000 clones, 96% of them appearing once. What was sequenced was blood. Every receptor here comes from a girl aged 2 to 9 with cystic fibrosis. The CDR3 runs from the conserved cysteine through the conserved F or W. D genes are given only for firm matches. Rows may omit the clone size; those that give it use once, few, many or a size class.

cdr3_nt,cdr3_aa,v_call,cdr3_length,d_call,clone_size,j_call
TGTGCCAGTAGTATAGTTGAAACAGAAAGGATGAACACTGAAGCTTTCTTT,CASSIVETERMNTEAFF,TRBV19,17,-,-,TRBJ1-1
TGTGCCAGCAGTTTAGACGTCCCGAAGGGGGCGGCGGATACGCAGTATTTT,CASSLDVPKGAADTQYF,TRBV27,17,TRBD1,-,TRBJ2-3
TGCGCCAGCAGCTTGCAACGGCTAGCGGAAGCTACTCTCGTCACAGATACGCAGTATTTT,CASSLQRLAEATLVTDTQYF,TRBV5-1,20,TRBD2,-,TRBJ2-3
TGTGCCAGTAGTATGAGGAACACCGGGGAGCTGTTTTTT,CASSMRNTGELFF,TRBV19,13,-,-,TRBJ2-2
TGCGCCAGCAGCCCGGGACAGCAATATAGGGACGAGCAGTACTTC,CASSPGQQYRDEQYF,TRBV5-1,15,TRBD1,-,TRBJ2-7
TGTGCCAGCAGTCGACTAGCGGGAGAGCTAACAAATTCCTACGAGCAGTACTTC,CASSRLAGELTNSYEQYF,TRBV9,18,TRBD2,-,TRBJ2-7
TGTGCCAGCAGCCAAGACGTCGGTAACTATGGCTACACCTTC,CASSQDVGNYGYTF,TRBV14,14,-,-,TRBJ1-2
TGTGCCAGCAGCGGATGGACAGCCATCCAAGAGACCCAGTACTTC,CASSGWTAIQETQYF,TRBV5-6,15,-,-,TRBJ2-5
TGCGCCAGCAGCCCCCAGAGGGGGCGCGGTGAAAAACTGTTTTTT,CASSPQRGRGEKLFF,TRBV4-1,15,TRBD1,once,TRBJ1-4
TGTGCCAGCAGCTTGGGCGGCAAGCCTGATACGCAGTATTTT,CASSLGGKPDTQYF,TRBV5-4,14,-,-,TRBJ2-3
TGTGCCAGCAGCTACAACAGGGGAGAGACCCAGTACTTC,CASSYNRGETQYF,TRBV7-2,13,TRBD1,-,TRBJ2-5
TGTGCCAGCAGTCACACTAGCGGGAGAGGGTCAGATACGCAGTATTTT,CASSHTSGRGSDTQYF,TRBV25-1,16,TRBD2,-,TRBJ2-3
TGCAGCGTTGAAGATTCGAGAAGCGAGCAGTACTTC,CSVEDSRSEQYF,TRBV29-1,12,-,-,TRBJ2-7
TGTGCCAGCAGTCCCCCGGGACTTAAAGGGAGGCCTCACACCGGGGAGCTGTTTTTT,CASSPPGLKGRPHTGELFF,TRBV27,19,-,-,TRBJ2-2
TGTGCCAGCAGCTTAAGCACAGGGAGTTCCTACGAGCAGTACTTC,CASSLSTGSSYEQYF,TRBV7-8,15,-,-,TRBJ2-7
TGTGCCAGCAGTGACTGGGGTACCTACGAGCAGTACTTC,CASSDWGTYEQYF,TRBV2,13,-,-,TRBJ2-7
TGTGCCCAAGGGTCGGGGCGAGAGTTCAATGAGCAGTTCTTC,CAQGSGREFNEQFF,TRBV4-2,14,-,-,TRBJ2-1
TGCGCCAGCAGCAGGCAGGTCGGCGAAAAACTGTTTTTT,CASSRQVGEKLFF,TRBV5-1,13,-,-,TRBJ1-4
TGCGCCAGCAGCTTGGCGGCAGGGGAGGTGGGTGAGCAGTTCTTC,CASSLAAGEVGEQFF,TRBV5-1,15,-,-,TRBJ2-1
TGTGCCAGCAGCCCCTTGGGAGGGGATGAGGTGGTGGAGCGTCAGCCCCAGCATTTT,CASSPLGGDEVVERQPQHF,TRBV7-8,19,-,-,TRBJ1-5
TGTGCCAGCAGCCCAGGGACGTCCGCGAACACCGGGGAGCTGTTTTTT,CASSPGTSANTGELFF,TRBV7-3,16,-,-,TRBJ2-2
TGTGCCAGCAGCCTCAGGGGGGCAATCAAGGGGTGGACTGAAGCTTTCTTT,CASSLRGAIKGWTEAFF,TRBV14,17,TRBD1,-,TRBJ1-1
TGTGCCAGCAGCCAAGAATGGACTAGCGGGGCCTACAATGAGCAGTTCTTC,CASSQEWTSGAYNEQFF,TRBV4-2,17,TRBD2,-,TRBJ2-1
TGCAGCGTTCAGGAGACAGGGGCTACCTACGAGCAGTACTTC,CSVQETGATYEQYF,TRBV29-1,14,TRBD1,-,TRBJ2-7